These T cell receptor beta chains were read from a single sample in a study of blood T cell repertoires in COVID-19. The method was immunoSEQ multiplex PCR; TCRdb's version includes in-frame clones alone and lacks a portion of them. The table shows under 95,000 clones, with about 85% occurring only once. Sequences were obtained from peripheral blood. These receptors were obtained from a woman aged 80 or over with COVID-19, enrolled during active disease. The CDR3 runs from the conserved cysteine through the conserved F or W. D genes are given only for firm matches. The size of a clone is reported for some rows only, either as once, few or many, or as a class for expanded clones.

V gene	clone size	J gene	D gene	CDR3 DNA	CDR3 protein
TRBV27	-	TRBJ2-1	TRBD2	TGTGCCAGCAGTTTAGGGGGCGGGAGGGCCCGGTACAATGAGCAGTTCTTC	CASSLGGGRARYNEQFF
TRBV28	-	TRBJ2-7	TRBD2	TGTGCCAGCAGTTCCCCGTCTAGCGGGGGAGGGTTCTACGAGCAGTACTTC	CASSSPSSGGGFYEQYF
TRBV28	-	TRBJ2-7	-	TGTGCCAGCAGCTACAGGGTTCCCTCCTACGAGCAGTACTTC	CASSYRVPSYEQYF
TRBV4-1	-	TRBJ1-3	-	TGCGCCAGCAGCCAAGACCCGGGGGGGCGACGAAACACCATATATTTT	CASSQDPGGRRNTIYF
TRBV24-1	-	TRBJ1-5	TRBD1	TGTGCCGAAAAGGGCAAGGACAGGTGTTATAGCAATCAGCCCCAGCATTTT	CAEKGKDRCYSNQPQHF
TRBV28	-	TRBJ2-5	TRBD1	TGTGCCAGCAGTCGCCAGCCCGGGACAGCACAAGAGACCCAGTACTTC	CASSRQPGTAQETQYF
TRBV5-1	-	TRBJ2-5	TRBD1	TGCGCCAGCAGCTTGGAGGGACAGGGGGCGTTCGAGACCCAGTACTTC	CASSLEGQGAFETQYF
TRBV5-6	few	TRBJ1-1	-	TGTGCCAGCAGCTCCCGCTTACTTGCCCCTGGGGGGAGGAGGGAAGCTTTCTTT	CASSSRLLAPGGRREAFF
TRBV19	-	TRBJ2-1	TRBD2	TGTGCCAGTAGTATAGGACTAGCGGACCGGGATGAGCAGTTCTTC	CASSIGLADRDEQFF
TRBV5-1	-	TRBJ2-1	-	TGCGCCAGCAGCTTGGTAAACTCCGGACTAAGTTACAATGAGCAGTTCTTC	CASSLVNSGLSYNEQFF
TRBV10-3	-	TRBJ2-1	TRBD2	TGTGCCATCAGTGAGTCCCGGACTAGCGGGAGGCCTGAGCAGTTCTTC	CAISESRTSGRPEQFF
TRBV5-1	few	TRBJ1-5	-	TGCGCCAGCAGCACGGAGGGGGGGCAACAGCCCCAGCATTTT	CASSTEGGQQPQHF
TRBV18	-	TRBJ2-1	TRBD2	TGTGCCAGCTCACCACCGTGGGGGGGGTCGAGCTCCTACAATGAGCAGTTCTTC	CASSPPWGGSSSYNEQFF
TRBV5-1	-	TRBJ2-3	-	TGCGCCAGCAGCTTGGTCAGTGGGAGTACAGATACGCAGTATTTT	CASSLVSGSTDTQYF
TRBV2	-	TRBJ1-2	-	TGTGCCAGCAGTGAGGTTCGGGGGGCAGACTATGGCTACACCTTC	CASSEVRGADYGYTF
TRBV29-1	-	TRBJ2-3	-	TGCAGCGTGGGGGCGGAGAGAAGGGCTACAGATACGCAGTATTTT	CSVGAERRATDTQYF
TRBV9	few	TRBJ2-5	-	TGTGCCAGCAGCGTACAAGGCGGGACCCAGTACTTC	CASSVQGGTQYF
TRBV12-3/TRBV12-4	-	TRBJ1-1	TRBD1	TGTGCCAGCAGTTTGAAGGGGGCTCTCTTT	CASSLKGALF
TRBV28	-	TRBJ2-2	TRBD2	TGTGCCAGCCCTGGACTAGCGGGGGACACCGGGGAGCTGTTTTTT	CASPGLAGDTGELFF
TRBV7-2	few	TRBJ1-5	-	TGTGCCAGCAGCTCCCCCGGGGGGCTGGGCAATCAGCCCCAGCATTTT	CASSSPGGLGNQPQHF
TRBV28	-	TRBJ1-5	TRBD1	TGTGCCAGCAGTTTGGGGGGGACAGGGGGTATACAGCCCCAGCATTTT	CASSLGGTGGIQPQHF
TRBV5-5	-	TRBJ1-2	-	TGTGCCAGCAGCTCCTACCTACAGGGAAGTGGTGGCTACACCTTC	CASSSYLQGSGGYTF
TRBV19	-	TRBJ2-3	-	TGTGCCAGTAGTATAGATTACAGGAACACAGATACGCAGTATTTT	CASSIDYRNTDTQYF
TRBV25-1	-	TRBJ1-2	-	TGTGCCAGCAGTGGCTCAAACAAGAACTATGGCTACACCTTC	CASSGSNKNYGYTF
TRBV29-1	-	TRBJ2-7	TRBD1	TGCAGCGTCCCGACCCCAGGGGGAGCCTACGAGCAGTACTTC	CSVPTPGGAYEQYF
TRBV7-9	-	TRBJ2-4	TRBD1	TGTGCCAGCAGCTTAGCGCGCGGACAGGGTGCCAACATTCAGTACTTC	CASSLARGQGANIQYF
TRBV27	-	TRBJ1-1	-	TGTGCCAGCAGTTTATTTCCCCCTTCAGCTTTCTTT	CASSLFPPSAFF
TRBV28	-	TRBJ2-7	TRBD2	TGTGCCAGCACCATTGGGACTATTGAGTGGTACTTC	CASTIGTIEWYF
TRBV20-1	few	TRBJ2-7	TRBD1	TGCAGTGCTGGGACAGGCCCCGAGCAGTACTTC	CSAGTGPEQYF
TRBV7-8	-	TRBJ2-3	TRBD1	TGTGCCAGCAGCTTAGGGCAGGGGGCAGATACGCAGTATTTT	CASSLGQGADTQYF
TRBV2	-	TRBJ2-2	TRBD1	TGTGCCTCCTCGGGACAGGGGGCTTTCGGGGAGCTGTTTTTT	CASSGQGAFGELFF
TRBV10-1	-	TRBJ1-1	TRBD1	TGCGCCAGCAGTCCAAAGGGACAGCATAATGAAGCTTTCTTT	CASSPKGQHNEAFF
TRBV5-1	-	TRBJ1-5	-	TGCGCCAGCAGCCCCAACTTCAATCAGCCCCAGCATTTT	CASSPNFNQPQHF
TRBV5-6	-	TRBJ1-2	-	TGTGCCAGCAGCTTAGTTACAGCCTATTACTATGGCTACACCTTC	CASSLVTAYYYGYTF
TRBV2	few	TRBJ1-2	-	TGTGCCAGCAGTGAAGGAGCGAACTATGGCTACACCTTC	CASSEGANYGYTF
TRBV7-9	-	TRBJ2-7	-	TGTGCCAGCGGCGCCCGGGGGGCTTTGGACGAGCAGTACTTC	CASGARGALDEQYF